The sequence of this T cell receptor (beta chain) was determined in a study of Tregs in tolerant kidney transplant recipients. Using immunoSEQ multiplex PCR, the repertoire was profiled, and TCRdb retains in-frame clones only, with some absent. The data hold about 94,000 clones, with more than 85% observed a single time. Germline V gene data show CDR1 as SGHNT and CDR2 as YENEEA. V was pared by 5 bases and J by 3 bases, with 14 bases of the junction left unmatched. The CDR3 loop spans 18 amino acids. This clone occurred once. The rearrangement links TRBV11-3 to TRBJ2-1, with 9 bases matching TRBD1. The sequencing used CD4+ T cells from blood, collected before the transplant. The source is a human donor who received a combined kidney and bone marrow transplant. The CDR3 DNA reads as TGTGCCAGCAGCCATTCTCCGGGACAGGGTAAGGGCTACAATGAGCAGTTCTTC. It codes for CASSHSPGQGKGYNEQFF.